This passage covers 23 T cell receptor beta chains from one sample sequenced in a study of early T cells in non-severe SARS-CoV-2 infection. TCRdb processed the 5' RACE reads anew with MiXCR; each CDR3 protein has one entry. The sample shows nearly 30,000 distinct CDR3 sequences, about 5.5% of them seen only once. The sample consisted of whole blood. Every receptor here comes from an adult who was a healthcare worker with PCR-confirmed SARS-CoV-2 infection or an uninfected control (not recorded which).

This clonotype was seen many times. Here the CDR3 reads CASSQVAGPYEQYF. The DNA for the CDR3 is TGCGCCAGCAGCCAAGTGGCGGGGCCCTACGAGCAGTACTTC. This sequence joins TRBV4-3 and TRBJ2-7; D is possibly TRBD2 (6 bases). The CDR3 has 14 amino acids. V lost 1 base, J lost 2 bases, and 9 bases lay in between. Germline assignment: CDR1 LGHNA and CDR2 YSLEER.

This clonotype came up many times. The chain couples TRBV6-5 to TRBJ2-7; 10 bases line up with TRBD1. V shed 6 bases and J 5 bases; nucleotides not matched to a gene: 4. CDR3 length equals 13 residues. Germline CDR1 is MNHEY and CDR2 is SVGAGI. CDR3 sequence reads: CASSGTGVNEQYF. The CDR3 bases are TGTGCCAGCAGCGGGACAGGGGTGAACGAGCAGTACTTC.

This clonotype came up a few times. V usage is TRBV6-2 or TRBV6-3 and J usage is TRBJ2-1, with 10 bases lining up with TRBD2. CDR1 and CDR2 (germline): MNHEY, SVGEGT. The V and J ends lost 5 bases and 9 bases, in that order; junction bases with no gene match: 7. There are 14 residues in the CDR3. The CDR3 here is CASSPLAGVGEQFF. The DNA for the CDR3 is TGTGCCAGCAGTCCTCTAGCGGGAGTGGGTGAGCAGTTCTTC.

This sequence joins TRBV9 and TRBJ1-3; D gene unclear. Germline CDR1 SGDLS, CDR2 YYNGEE. There are 13 residues in the CDR3. Trimming removed 4 bases at V and 2 bases at J, with 7 bases between. CDR3 loop: CASSLSTGNTIYF. The CDR3, as DNA: TGTGCCAGCAGCCTATCAACTGGAAACACCATATATTTT. The variable domain in full, completed from reference TRBV9 and TRBJ1-3, reads DSGVTQTPKHLITATGQRVTLRCSPRSGDLSVYWYQQSLDQGLQFLIQYYNGEERAKGNILERFSAQQFPDLHSELNLSSLELGDSALYFCASSLSTGNTIYFGEGSWLTVV.

This clonotype was counted ten times or more. V and J are TRBV12-3 or TRBV12-4 and TRBJ1-2; tentatively, D is TRBD1 (5 bases). Between the trimmed V and J ends, which lost 11 bases and 3 bases, there was a span of 19 bases. The CDR3 totals 14 residues. The CDR3 loop is CAGAPTAHHYGYTF. The CDR3 coding sequence is TGTGCCGGGGCCCCGACCGCTCATCACTATGGCTACACCTTC.

This clonotype occurred once. A much bigger clone sits one base away, suggesting this may be a read error. The chain employs TRBV13 and TRBJ2-7, with TRBD2 as a possible D gene (5 bases). The germline gives CDR1 PRHDT, CDR2 FYEKMQ (reference sequence). The CDR3 has 14 amino acids. This chain's CDR3 is CVSSLTGISYEQYF. DNA for the CDR3: TGTGTCAGCAGCTTAACGGGGATCTCCTACGAGCAGTACTTC.

The chain has TRBV29-1 and TRBJ1-5, with D maybe TRBD1 (5 bases). This CDR3 spans 14 amino acids. Per the germline V gene, CDR1 is SQVTM and CDR2 is ANQGSEA. V lost 7 bases and J lost 1, with 14 bases in between. The CDR3 reads CSAKEGESNQPQHF. The CDR3 bases are TGCAGCGCGAAGGAAGGGGAAAGCAATCAGCCCCAGCATTTT.

This clonotype was detected many times. This sequence joins TRBV7-2 and TRBJ2-1, with 12 positions matching TRBD2. The ends lost 5 bases at V and 1 base at J; junction bases unmatched: 9. The CDR3 loop spans 18 amino acids. Looked up from germline, CDR1 is SGHTA and CDR2 is FQGNSA. CDR3 in amino acids: CASSLRGLAGGSYNEQFF. The CDR3, as DNA: TGTGCCAGCAGCCTGAGGGGTCTAGCGGGAGGGTCCTACAATGAGCAGTTCTTC.

The sample holds many counts of this clonotype. The chain carries TRBV5-5 and TRBJ1-2, with no clear D. Germline assignment: CDR1 SGHKS and CDR2 YYEKEE (reference sequence). Trimming took off 4 bases at V and 4 bases at J, with 14 bases between the two ends. The CDR3 runs 14 residues. CDR3 nucleotides: TGTGCCAGCAGCGCACTGTGGAACCTCTATGGCTACACCTTC. Translated: CASSALWNLYGYTF.

This clonotype came up many times. The DNA for the CDR3 is TGCAGTGCTGTTGGACACGGGCAGCCCCAGCATTTT. It encodes CSAVGHGQPQHF. The rearrangement links TRBV20-1 to TRBJ1-5; tentative D call: TRBD1 (5 bases). This CDR3 is 12 amino acids long. V lost 5 bases, J lost 7 bases, and 12 bases lay in between. Germline V gene data show CDR1 as DFQATT and CDR2 as SNEGSKA (reference sequence).

J is TRBJ1-3 and V is TRBV18; D remains ambiguous. The ends were cut back, 3 bases at V and 8 bases at J, with 8 bases in the middle. The CDR3 loop spans 12 amino acids. Germline lookup yields CDR1 KGHSH and CDR2 LQKENI. The CDR3 DNA follows: TGTGCCAGCTCACCTGGACCGGACACCATATATTTT. This gives the protein CASSPGPDTIYF.

This clonotype has a handful of counts. The rearrangement joins TRBV4-1 to TRBJ2-5; D gene uncertain. This CDR3 contains 15 residues. Germline CDR1 is MGHRA and CDR2 is YSYEKL. V lost 4 bases and J 0 bases, leaving 12 bases between the germline ends. CDR3 sequence reads: CASSRDTSYQETQYF. CDR3 DNA sequence: TGCGCCAGCAGCCGAGACACATCGTACCAAGAGACCCAGTACTTC.

Regarding this clonotype: This may arise from a read error, as a much more abundant clone is one base away. This chain connects TRBV7-9 to TRBJ2-7; no firm D call. Germline values: CDR1 SEHNR, CDR2 FQNEAQ (reference sequence). The V gene lost 2 bases and the J gene lost 0 bases, with 11 bases spanning the gap. The CDR3 runs to 15 residues. The CDR3 region is CASSLFQRPSYEQYF. For the CDR3, the DNA is TGTGCCAGCAGCTTATTCCAGCGACCCTCCTACGAGCAGTACTTC.

The table lists this clonotype with many counts. The chain links TRBV4-1 to TRBJ1-3; possible D gene TRBD1, 6 bases. The V gene's germline CDR1 is MGHRA and CDR2 YSYEKL. The CDR3 is made up of 15 amino acids. The V and J ends lost 2 bases and 3 bases respectively, with 11 bases between them. CDR3 DNA: TGCGCCAGCAGCCAACAAACAGGGTTTGGAAACACCATATATTTT. Amino acids: CASSQQTGFGNTIYF.

This clonotype was seen at least ten times. This chain links TRBV4-1 with TRBJ2-1; 8 positions match TRBD2. Trimming removed 1 base from V and 0 bases from J; junction bases left unmatched: 11. The CDR3 spans 19 residues. CDR1 MGHRA and CDR2 YSYEKL come from the germline V gene. The CDR3 here is CASSQGIIEGLDSYNEQFF. The DNA for the CDR3 is TGCGCCAGCAGCCAAGGAATAATTGAGGGACTAGACTCCTACAATGAGCAGTTCTTC.

This clonotype was recorded many times. The chain uses TRBV20-1 and TRBJ1-2; 7 nucleotides agree with TRBD1. The germline gives CDR1 DFQATT, CDR2 SNEGSKA (reference sequence). After removal of 5 bases from V and 6 bases from J, the junction contained 6 bases not matched to a gene. CDR3 length: 12 amino acids. The CDR3 loop is CSAVTGENGYTF. DNA for the CDR3: TGCAGTGCTGTTACAGGGGAAAATGGCTACACCTTC.

This clonotype was seen at least ten times. The chain couples TRBV27 to TRBJ1-6, with D unresolved. The CDR3 consists of 17 residues. Germline V lookup: CDR1 MNHEY, CDR2 SMNVEV (reference sequence). The germline V and J ends were trimmed by 6 bases and 0 bases, with 15 bases remaining between them. The CDR3 sequence: CASRPGKGSSYNSPLHF. The CDR3 DNA reads as TGTGCCAGCAGACCAGGAAAAGGGAGCTCCTATAATTCACCCCTCCACTTT.

This clonotype was recorded a few times. The rearrangement uses TRBV11-2 and TRBJ2-1; 10 bases line up with TRBD2. Germline lookup yields CDR1 SGHAT and CDR2 FQNNGV. The CDR3 has 16 amino acids. V lost 1 base to trimming and J lost 3 bases; unmatched junction nucleotides: 3. The CDR3, as DNA: TGTGCCAGCAGCTTAGGCCTAGCGGGAGTCTACAATGAGCAGTTCTTC. This encodes CASSLGLAGVYNEQFF.

This clonotype was observed many times. V gene TRBV14 combines with J gene TRBJ1-2; weak D call: TRBD1 (5 bases). Trimming removed 0 bases from V and 7 bases from J, with 18 bases in between. The CDR3 totals 16 residues. Germline loops: CDR1 SGHDN, CDR2 FVKESK. The CDR3 DNA sequence: TGTGCCAGCAGCCAAGACTGGAGAGCCGACGGGACTGGCTACACCTTC. This codes for CASSQDWRADGTGYTF.

This clonotype was found many times. The chain's CDR3 is CASSIGAGKNTGELFF. The CDR3 DNA reads as TGTGCCAGTAGTATAGGGGCGGGAAAGAACACCGGGGAGCTGTTTTTT. This rearrangement joins TRBV19 to TRBJ2-2, with D perhaps matching TRBD2 (6 bases). Germline loops: CDR1 LNHDA, CDR2 SQIVND (reference sequence). The germline V and J ends were trimmed by 1 base and 1 base, with 10 bases remaining between them. The CDR3 has 16 residues.

V is TRBV15 and J is TRBJ1-3; D call uncertain. The CDR3 has 16 residues. From germline, CDR1 is LNHNV and CDR2 YYDKDF (reference sequence). V lost 0 bases and J 0 bases, leaving 9 bases between the germline ends. Written as DNA, the CDR3 is TGTGCCACCAGCAGAGATAAGTTACTCTCTGGAAACACCATATATTTT. Translation: CATSRDKLLSGNTIYF.

This clonotype was detected ten times or more. This sequence joins TRBV3-1 and TRBJ1-6; TRBD1 agrees at 8 bases. Trimming took 1 base from V and 6 from J; bases not matched to a gene: 8. The length of the CDR3 is 17 residues. The germline gives CDR1 LGHDT, CDR2 YNNKEL (reference sequence). The CDR3 loop reads CASSQGTGRTSNSPLHF. DNA of the CDR3: TGTGCCAGCAGCCAAGGGACAGGGCGAACCTCTAATTCACCCCTCCACTTT.

This chain links TRBV11-2 with TRBJ2-3; D gene uncertain. The length of the CDR3 is 15 residues. V was clipped by 0 bases and J by 0 bases, with 7 bases between them. Germline CDR1 and CDR2: SGHAT and FQNNGV. DNA for the CDR3: TGTGCCAGCAGCTTAGATGGCGTTAGCACAGATACGCAGTATTTT. Translated, it gives CASSLDGVSTDTQYF.